This T cell receptor (beta chain) derives from a study of blood T cell repertoires in COVID-19. Source study methods: The assay estimated nucleated cells by amplifying reference gene primers. TCRdb's table, derived via immunoSEQ multiplex PCR, lists solely in-frame clones and lacks some. V and J calls and clone size are as listed in that table; D and trimming were resolved from the DNA. The sample records under 450,000 clones, around 83% being singletons. Each recovered donor of Cohort 3 presented with two negative PCRs, clearance, or symptom resolution. As for this clone: The sample contains more than one DNA sequence encoding this CDR3.

The CDR3 has 11 residues. The germline CDR1 and CDR2 sequences are MGHRA and YSYEKL. Trimming removed 3 bases from V and 7 bases from J, with 6 bases in between. Sequenced sample: PBMCs or T cells enriched from blood (not recorded which). V and J are TRBV4-1 and TRBJ1-2; D is unclear. The origin of this receptor is a woman aged 50 to 60 who had recovered from COVID-19. The CDR3 nucleotides are TGCGCCAGCAGCCAGTCTTTTGGCTACACCTTC. The encoded protein is CASSQSFGYTF.